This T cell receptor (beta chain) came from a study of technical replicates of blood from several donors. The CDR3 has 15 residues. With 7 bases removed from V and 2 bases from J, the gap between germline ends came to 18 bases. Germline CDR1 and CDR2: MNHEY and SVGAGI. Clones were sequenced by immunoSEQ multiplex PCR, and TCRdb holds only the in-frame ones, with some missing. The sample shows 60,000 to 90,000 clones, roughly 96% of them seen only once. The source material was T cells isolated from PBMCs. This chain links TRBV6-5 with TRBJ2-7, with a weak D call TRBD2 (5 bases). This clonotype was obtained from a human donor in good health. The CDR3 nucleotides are TGTGCCAGCACCAAGGGCCAGGTCGGGACCTACGAGCAGTACTTC. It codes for CASTKGQVGTYEQYF.